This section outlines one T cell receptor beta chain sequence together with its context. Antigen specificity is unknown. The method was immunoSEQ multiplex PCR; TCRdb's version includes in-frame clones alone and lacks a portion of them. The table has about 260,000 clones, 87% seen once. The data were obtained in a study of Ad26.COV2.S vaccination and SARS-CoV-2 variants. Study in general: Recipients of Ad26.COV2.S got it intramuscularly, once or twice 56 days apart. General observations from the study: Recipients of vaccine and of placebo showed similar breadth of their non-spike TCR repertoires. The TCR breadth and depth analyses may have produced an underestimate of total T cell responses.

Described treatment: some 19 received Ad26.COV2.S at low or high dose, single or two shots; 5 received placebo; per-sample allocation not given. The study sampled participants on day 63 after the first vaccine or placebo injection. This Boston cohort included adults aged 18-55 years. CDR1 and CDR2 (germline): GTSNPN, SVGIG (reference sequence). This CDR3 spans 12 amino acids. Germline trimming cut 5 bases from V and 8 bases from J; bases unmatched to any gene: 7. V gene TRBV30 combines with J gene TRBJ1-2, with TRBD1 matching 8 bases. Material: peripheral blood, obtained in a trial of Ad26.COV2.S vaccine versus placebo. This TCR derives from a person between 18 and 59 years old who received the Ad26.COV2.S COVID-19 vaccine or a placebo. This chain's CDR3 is CAWAQGAPGYTF. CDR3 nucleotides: TGTGCCTGGGCCCAGGGGGCGCCGGGCTACACCTTC.